This T cell receptor (beta chain) derives from a study of identical twins. General observations from the study: A lower insertion count was a feature of abundant cord blood beta clonotypes, with no such feature in memory repertoires. Out-of-frame alpha sequences common to twins exhibited a surplus of low generation probability. The authors noted that invariant MAIT and iNKT cells could partly confound zero-insertion analyses.

This clonotype has just a few counts. Antigen unknown. The V gene's germline CDR1 is SGDLS and CDR2 YYNGEE. CDR3 length equals 15 residues. Trimming took 4 bases from V and 0 from J, leaving 12 bases between them. Unique molecular identifiers were present on the cDNA, which also gained a universal primer site by template switching. TCRdb processed the 5' RACE reads anew with MiXCR; each CDR3 protein has one entry. Of approximately 680,000 distinct CDR3 sequences in the sample, 7.1% were seen once. This sample also appeared in a second study, on yellow fever vaccine responses in identical twins.

The clonotype comes from a woman in her late teens or twenties in good health. The rearrangement uses TRBV9 and TRBJ2-3, with D tentatively TRBD1 (6 bases). The source material was PBMCs. DNA for the CDR3: TGTGCCAGCAGCCCCCACAGGGTCAGCACAGATACGCAGTATTTT. This codes for CASSPHRVSTDTQYF.